This section outlines one T cell receptor beta chain sequence together with its context. These data are taken from a study of blood T cell repertoires in COVID-19. Whole-study context: Spain, Italy and the United States supplied samples that represented acute and convalescent COVID-19.

V lost 0 bases to trimming and J lost 5 bases, with 11 bases between them. From germline, CDR1 is MNHEY and CDR2 SVGAGI. The CDR3 has 15 amino acids. Cohort allocation depended upon clinical history that participants reported. Clones were read by immunoSEQ multiplex PCR, and TCRdb kept only the in-frame ones, dropping some. The sample has 200,000 to 250,000 clones, about 85% seen once. V usage is TRBV6-5 and J usage is TRBJ2-1; D perhaps matches TRBD1 (5 bases). This sequence originates from a man aged 25-45 years who had recovered from COVID-19. Sequencing was carried out using PBMCs or T cells enriched from blood (not recorded which). CDR3 sequence: CASSYSGGAHNEQFF. In nucleotides, the CDR3 is TGTGCCAGCAGTTACTCGGGTGGGGCCCACAATGAGCAGTTCTTC.